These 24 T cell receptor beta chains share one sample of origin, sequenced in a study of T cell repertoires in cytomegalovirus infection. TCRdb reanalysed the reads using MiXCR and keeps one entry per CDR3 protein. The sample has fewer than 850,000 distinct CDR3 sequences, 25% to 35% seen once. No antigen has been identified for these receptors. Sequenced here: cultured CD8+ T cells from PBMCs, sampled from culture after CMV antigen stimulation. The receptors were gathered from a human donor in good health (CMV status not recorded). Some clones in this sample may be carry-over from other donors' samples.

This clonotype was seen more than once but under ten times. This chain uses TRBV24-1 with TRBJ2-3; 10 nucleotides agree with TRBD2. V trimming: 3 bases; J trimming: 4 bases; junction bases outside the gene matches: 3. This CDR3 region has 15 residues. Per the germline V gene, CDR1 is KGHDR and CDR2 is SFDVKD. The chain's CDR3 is CATSDSGGASDTQYF. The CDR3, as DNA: TGTGCCACCAGTGATAGCGGGGGGGCTTCAGATACGCAGTATTTT.

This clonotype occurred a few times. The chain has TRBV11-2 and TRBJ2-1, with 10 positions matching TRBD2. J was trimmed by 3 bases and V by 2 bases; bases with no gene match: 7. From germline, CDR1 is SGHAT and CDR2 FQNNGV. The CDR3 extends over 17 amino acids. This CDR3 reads CASSLLGAGGLYNEQFF. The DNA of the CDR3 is TGTGCCAGCAGCTTATTGGGAGCGGGGGGGCTCTACAATGAGCAGTTCTTC.

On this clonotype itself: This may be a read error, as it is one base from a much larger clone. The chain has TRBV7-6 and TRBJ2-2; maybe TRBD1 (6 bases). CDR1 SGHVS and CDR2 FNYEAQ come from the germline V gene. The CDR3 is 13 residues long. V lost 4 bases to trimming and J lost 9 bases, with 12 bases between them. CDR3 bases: TGTGCCAGCAGCTACACAGGGACCAGGGAGCTGTTTTTT. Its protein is CASSYTGTRELFF. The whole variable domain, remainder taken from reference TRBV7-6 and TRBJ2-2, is GAGVSQSPRYKVTKRGQDVALRCDPISGHVSLYWYRQALGQGPEFLTYFNYEAQQDKSGLPNDRFSAERPEGSISTLTIQRTEQRDSAMYRCASSYTGTRELFFGEGSRLTVL.

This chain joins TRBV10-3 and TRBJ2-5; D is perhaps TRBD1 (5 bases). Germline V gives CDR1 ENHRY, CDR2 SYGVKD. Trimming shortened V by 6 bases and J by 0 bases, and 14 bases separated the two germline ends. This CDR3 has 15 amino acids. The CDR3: CAIRDKEPNQETQYF. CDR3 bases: TGTGCCATCAGGGACAAAGAACCAAACCAAGAGACCCAGTACTTC.

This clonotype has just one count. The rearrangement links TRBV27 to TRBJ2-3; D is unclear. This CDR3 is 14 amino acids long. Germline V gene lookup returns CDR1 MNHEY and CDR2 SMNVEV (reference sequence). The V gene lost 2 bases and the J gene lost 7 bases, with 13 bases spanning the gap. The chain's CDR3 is CASSLLGPSHTQYF. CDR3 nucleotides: TGTGCCAGCAGTTTACTTGGACCATCACATACGCAGTATTTT.

The CDR3 DNA sequence: TGTGCCAGCTCCGACACAGGGTTTATCAACGAGCAGTACTTC. It is translated as CASSDTGFINEQYF. This chain links TRBV25-1 with TRBJ2-7; D perhaps matches TRBD1 (6 bases). Germline loops: CDR1 MGHDK, CDR2 SYGVNS. V was clipped by 8 bases and J by 5 bases, with 19 bases between them. This CDR3 contains 14 residues.

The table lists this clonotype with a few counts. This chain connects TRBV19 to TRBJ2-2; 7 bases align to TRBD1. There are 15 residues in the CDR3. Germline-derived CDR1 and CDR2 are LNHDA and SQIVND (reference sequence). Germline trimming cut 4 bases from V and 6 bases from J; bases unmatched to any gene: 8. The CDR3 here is CASSTPRTGSGELFF. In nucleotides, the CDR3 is TGTGCCAGTAGTACCCCTCGGACAGGTTCCGGGGAGCTGTTTTTT.

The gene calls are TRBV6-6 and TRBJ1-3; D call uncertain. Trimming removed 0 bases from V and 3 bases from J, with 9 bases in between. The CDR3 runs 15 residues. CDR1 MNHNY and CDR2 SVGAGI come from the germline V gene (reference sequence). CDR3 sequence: CASSYSWGDGNTIYF. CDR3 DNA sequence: TGTGCCAGCAGTTACTCTTGGGGTGATGGAAACACCATATATTTT.

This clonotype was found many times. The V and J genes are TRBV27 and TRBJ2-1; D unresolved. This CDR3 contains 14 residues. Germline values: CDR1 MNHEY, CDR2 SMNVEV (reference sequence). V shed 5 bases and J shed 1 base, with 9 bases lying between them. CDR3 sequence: CASSRTFSYNEQFF. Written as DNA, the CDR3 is TGTGCCAGCAGTCGGACGTTTTCCTACAATGAGCAGTTCTTC.

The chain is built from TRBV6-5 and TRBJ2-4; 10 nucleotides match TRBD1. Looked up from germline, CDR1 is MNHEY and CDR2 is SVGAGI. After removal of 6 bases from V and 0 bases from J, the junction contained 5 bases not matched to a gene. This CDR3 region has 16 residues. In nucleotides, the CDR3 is TGTGCCAGCAGCCACGACAGGGGGCAAGCCAAAAACATTCAGTACTTC. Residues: CASSHDRGQAKNIQYF.

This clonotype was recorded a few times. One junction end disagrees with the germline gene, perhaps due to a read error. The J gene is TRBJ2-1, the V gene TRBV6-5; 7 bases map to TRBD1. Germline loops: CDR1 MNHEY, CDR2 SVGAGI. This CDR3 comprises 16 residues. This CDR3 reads CASSNKGQSNSNGQFF. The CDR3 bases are TGTGCCAGCAGCAATAAGGGACAGTCCAATTCCAATGGGCAGTTCTTC.

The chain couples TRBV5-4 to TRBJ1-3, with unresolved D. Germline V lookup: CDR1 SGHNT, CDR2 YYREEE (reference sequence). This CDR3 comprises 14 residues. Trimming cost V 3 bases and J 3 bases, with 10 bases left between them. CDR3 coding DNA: TGTGCCAGCAGCTCCGGTGCTGGTGGAAACACCATATATTTT. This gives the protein CASSSGAGGNTIYF. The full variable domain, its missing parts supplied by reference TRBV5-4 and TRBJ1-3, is ETGVTQSPTHLIKTRGQQVTLRCSSQSGHNTVSWYQQALGQGPQFIFQYYREEENGRGNFPPRFSGLQFPNYSSELNVNALELDDSALYLCASSSGAGGNTIYFGEGSWLTVV.

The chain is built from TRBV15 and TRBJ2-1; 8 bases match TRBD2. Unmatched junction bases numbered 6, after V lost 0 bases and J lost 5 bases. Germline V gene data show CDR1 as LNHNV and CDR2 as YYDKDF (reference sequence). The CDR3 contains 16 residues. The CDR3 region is CATSRDRAGANNEQFF. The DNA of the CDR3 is TGTGCCACCAGCAGAGACCGAGCGGGGGCGAACAATGAGCAGTTCTTC.

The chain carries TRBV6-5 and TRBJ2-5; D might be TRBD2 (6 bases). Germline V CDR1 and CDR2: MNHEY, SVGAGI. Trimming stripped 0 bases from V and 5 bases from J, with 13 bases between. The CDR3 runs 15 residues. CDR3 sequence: CASSYSTSSVETQYF. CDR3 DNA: TGTGCCAGCAGTTACTCGACATCTAGCGTCGAGACCCAGTACTTC.

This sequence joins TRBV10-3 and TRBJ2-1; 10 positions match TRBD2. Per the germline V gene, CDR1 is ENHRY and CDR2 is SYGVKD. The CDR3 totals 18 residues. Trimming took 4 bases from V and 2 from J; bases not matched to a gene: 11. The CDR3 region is CAISGGGSGGPTYNEQFF. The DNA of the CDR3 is TGTGCCATCAGTGGAGGGGGTAGCGGGGGGCCTACCTACAATGAGCAGTTCTTC.

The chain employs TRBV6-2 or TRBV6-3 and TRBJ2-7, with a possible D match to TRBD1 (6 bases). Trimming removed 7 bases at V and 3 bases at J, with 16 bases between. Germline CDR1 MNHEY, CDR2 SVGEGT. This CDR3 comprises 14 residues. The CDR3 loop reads CASIGTNVFYEQYF. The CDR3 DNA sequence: TGTGCCAGCATCGGGACAAATGTATTCTACGAGCAGTACTTC.

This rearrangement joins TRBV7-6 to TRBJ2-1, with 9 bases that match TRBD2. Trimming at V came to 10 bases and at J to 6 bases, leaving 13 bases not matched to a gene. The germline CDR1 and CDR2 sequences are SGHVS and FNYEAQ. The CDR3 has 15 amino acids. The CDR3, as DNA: TGTGCCACCCAGGGAGTCCCTAGCGGGGCCAATGAGCAGTTCTTC. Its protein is CATQGVPSGANEQFF.

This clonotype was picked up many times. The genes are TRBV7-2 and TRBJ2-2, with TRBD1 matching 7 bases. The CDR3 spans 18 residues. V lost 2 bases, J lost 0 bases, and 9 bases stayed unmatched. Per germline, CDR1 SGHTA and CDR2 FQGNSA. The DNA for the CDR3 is TGTGCCAGCAGCTTATACCCGACAGGGAACGCGAACACCGGGGAGCTGTTTTTT. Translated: CASSLYPTGNANTGELFF.

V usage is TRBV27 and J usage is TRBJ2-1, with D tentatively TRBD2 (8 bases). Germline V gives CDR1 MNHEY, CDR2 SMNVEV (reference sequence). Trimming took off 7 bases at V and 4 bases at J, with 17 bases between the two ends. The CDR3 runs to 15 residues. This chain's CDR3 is CASKGAGGHYNEQFF. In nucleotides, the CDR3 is TGTGCCAGCAAGGGGGCGGGGGGCCATTACAATGAGCAGTTCTTC.

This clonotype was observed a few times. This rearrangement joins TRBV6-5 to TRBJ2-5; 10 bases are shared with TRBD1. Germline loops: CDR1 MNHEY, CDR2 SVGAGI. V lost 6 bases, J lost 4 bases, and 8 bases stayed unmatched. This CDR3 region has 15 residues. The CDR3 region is CASSPDRGPGETQYF. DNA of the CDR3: TGTGCCAGCAGCCCCGACAGGGGGCCCGGAGAGACCCAGTACTTC.

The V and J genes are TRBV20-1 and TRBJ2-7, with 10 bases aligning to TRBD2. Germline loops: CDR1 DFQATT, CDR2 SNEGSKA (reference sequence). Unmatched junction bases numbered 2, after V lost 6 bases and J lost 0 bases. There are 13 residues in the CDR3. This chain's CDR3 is CSAGTSDSYEQYF. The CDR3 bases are TGCAGTGCCGGGACTAGCGACTCCTACGAGCAGTACTTC.

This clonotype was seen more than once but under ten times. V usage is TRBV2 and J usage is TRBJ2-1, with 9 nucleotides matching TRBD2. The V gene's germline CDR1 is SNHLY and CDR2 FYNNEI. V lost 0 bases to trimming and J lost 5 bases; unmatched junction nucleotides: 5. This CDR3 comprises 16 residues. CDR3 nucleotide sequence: TGTGCCAGCAGTGAAGCAACTAGCGGGCTCGACAATGAGCAGTTCTTC. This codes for CASSEATSGLDNEQFF.

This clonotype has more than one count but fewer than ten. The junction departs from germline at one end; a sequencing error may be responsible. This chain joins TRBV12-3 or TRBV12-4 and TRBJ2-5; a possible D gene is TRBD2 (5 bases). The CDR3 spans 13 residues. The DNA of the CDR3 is TGTGCCAGCAGCTTATCTATGCGGGCGTCCCATTACTTC. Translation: CASSLSMRASHYF.

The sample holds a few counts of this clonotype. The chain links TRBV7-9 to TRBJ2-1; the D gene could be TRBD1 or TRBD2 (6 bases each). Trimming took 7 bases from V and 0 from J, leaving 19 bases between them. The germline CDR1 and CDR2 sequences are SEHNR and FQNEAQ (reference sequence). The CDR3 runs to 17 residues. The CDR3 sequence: CASNQGSGASSYNEQFF. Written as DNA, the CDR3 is TGTGCCAGCAATCAGGGGTCGGGGGCTAGCTCCTACAATGAGCAGTTCTTC.